Sequencing of this T cell receptor beta chain was carried out in a study of cytomegalovirus exposure and HLA in healthy donors. Clones were read by immunoSEQ multiplex PCR, and TCRdb kept only the in-frame ones, dropping some. Altogether tens of thousands of clones are present, around 94% being singletons, with the ten largest covering more than 2.5%. The CDR3 covers 17 residues. Trimming took off 6 bases at V and 1 base at J, with 21 bases between the two ends. Germline CDR1 is KGHSH and CDR2 is LQKENI. This sequence originates from a woman aged 18-30 years in good health and CMV-seropositive. The rearrangement uses TRBV18 and TRBJ1-2; TRBD1 might be the D (6 bases). The sample was PBMCs. The CDR3 protein is CASSGVRETGLNYGYTF. The DNA for the CDR3 is TGTGCCAGCTCTGGGGTTAGGGAGACAGGACTTAACTATGGCTACACCTTC.